The present entry profiles one T cell receptor (beta chain) with its context. Antigen unknown. This record belongs to a study of shared clonotypes between healthy human individuals. At the level of the study: Researchers assigned three CD4 naive, three CD4 memory, two CD8 naive and one CD8 memory plate to each donor. General observations from the study: Generation probabilities were higher for clonotypes shared across all four sorted-subset donors than for unshared ones.

Replicate PCRs run on sorted subsets employed roughly 190 ng DNA, around 31,000 T cell genomes. This table comes from immunoSEQ multiplex PCR, and its TCRdb copy is limited to in-frame clones, with some not included. The sample consists of around 700,000 clones, around three quarters of them appearing once. V lost 1 base to trimming and J lost 6 bases, with 1 base between them. Germline V gives CDR1 SGHRS, CDR2 YFSETQ. The CDR3 has 10 residues. Sequenced: memory CD4+ T cells sorted from blood. Sample subset: CD45RA-negative fraction. The source is a woman aged 30 to 39 in good health. This rearrangement joins TRBV5-1 to TRBJ2-5; D uncertain. CDR3 sequence (DNA): TGCGCCAGCAGCTTGCAGACCCAGTACTTC. Translating gives CASSLQTQYF.